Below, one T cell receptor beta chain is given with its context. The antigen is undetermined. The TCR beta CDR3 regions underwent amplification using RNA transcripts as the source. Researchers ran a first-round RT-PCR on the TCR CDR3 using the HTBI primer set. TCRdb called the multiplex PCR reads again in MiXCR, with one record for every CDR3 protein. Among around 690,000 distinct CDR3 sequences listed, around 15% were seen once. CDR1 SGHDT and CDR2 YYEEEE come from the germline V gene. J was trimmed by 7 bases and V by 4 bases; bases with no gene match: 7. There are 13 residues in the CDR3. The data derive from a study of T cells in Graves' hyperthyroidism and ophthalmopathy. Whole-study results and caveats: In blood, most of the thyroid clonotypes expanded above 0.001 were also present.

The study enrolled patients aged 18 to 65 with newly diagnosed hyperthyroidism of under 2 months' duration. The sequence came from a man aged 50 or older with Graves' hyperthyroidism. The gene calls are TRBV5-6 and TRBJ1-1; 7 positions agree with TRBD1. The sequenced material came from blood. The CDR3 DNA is TGTGCCAGCAGCCTGTCCCGACAGGGTGAAGCTTTCTTT. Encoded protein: CASSLSRQGEAFF.